This T cell receptor beta chain came from a study of T-cell memory formation after mild COVID-19. Across the whole study: In these data, TCR clusters were largely donor specific. Study conclusions and caveats: A balance of CD4 and CD8 characterized clones contracting day 15 to 85, whereas later expanders leaned CD4+. Memory from before infection featured some responding clones, which suggests cross-reactive memory joined.

The CDR3 spans 16 residues. The germline gives CDR1 DFQATT, CDR2 SNEGSKA (reference sequence). Trimming pared 3 bases from V and 6 bases from J, leaving 23 bases between. TCRdb reprocessed the 5' RACE reads with MiXCR, giving one entry per CDR3 protein. The sample shows about 560,000 distinct CDR3 sequences, 15% to 20% of them seen only once. A few counts support this clonotype. Its antigen is as yet unknown. Sequenced: PBMCs or a T cell subset sorted from them (not recorded which). This sequence originates from an adult woman who had mild COVID-19 (a few samples of this study predate the infection). Cell type and time point are not known. The rearrangement links TRBV20-1 to TRBJ1-2, with TRBD1 as a possible D gene (5 bases). The CDR3 spells CSARRPGPRGVDGYTF. CDR3 nucleotides: TGCAGTGCTAGGCGACCGGGCCCGCGGGGCGTGGATGGCTACACCTTC.